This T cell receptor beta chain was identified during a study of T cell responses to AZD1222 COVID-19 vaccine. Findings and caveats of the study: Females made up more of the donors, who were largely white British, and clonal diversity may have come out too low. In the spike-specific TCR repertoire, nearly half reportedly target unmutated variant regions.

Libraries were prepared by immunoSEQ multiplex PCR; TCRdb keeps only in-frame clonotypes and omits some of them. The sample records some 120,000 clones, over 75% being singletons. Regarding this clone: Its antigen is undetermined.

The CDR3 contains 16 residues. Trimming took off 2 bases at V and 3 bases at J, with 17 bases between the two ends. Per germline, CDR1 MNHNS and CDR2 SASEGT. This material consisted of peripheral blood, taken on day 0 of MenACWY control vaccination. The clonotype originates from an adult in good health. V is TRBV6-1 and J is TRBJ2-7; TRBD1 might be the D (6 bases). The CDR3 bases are TGTGCCAGCAGTGAATATCTAGACAGGAAAAGCTACGAGCAGTACTTC. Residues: CASSEYLDRKSYEQYF.